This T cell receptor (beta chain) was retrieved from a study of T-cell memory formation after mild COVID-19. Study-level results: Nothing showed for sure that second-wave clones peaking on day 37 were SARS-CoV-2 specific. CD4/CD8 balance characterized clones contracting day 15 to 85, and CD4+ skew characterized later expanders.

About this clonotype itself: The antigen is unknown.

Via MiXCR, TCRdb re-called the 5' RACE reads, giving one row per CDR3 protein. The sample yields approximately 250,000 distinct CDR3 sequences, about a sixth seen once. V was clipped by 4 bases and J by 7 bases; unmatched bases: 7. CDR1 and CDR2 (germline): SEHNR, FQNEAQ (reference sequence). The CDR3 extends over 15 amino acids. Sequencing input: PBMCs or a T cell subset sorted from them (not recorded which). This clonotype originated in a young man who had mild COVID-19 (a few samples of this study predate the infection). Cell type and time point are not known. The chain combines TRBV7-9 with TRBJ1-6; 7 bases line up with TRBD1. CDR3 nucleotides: TGTGCCAGCAGCTATACAGGGGCTAGGAATTCACCCCTCCACTTT. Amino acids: CASSYTGARNSPLHF.